The T cell receptor (beta chain) under discussion was sequenced for a study of Ad26.COV2.S vaccination and SARS-CoV-2 variants. The CDR3 has 18 residues. Using immunoSEQ multiplex PCR, the repertoire was profiled, and TCRdb retains in-frame clones only, with some absent. There are 450,000 to 550,000 clones in the sample; 85% to 90% occur only once, and approximately 2.5% lies in the top ten. This clone appeared once. Treatment defined: approximately 18 received Ad26.COV2.S at low or high dose, single or two shots; about 5 received placebo; per-sample allocation not given. Specimen acquisition occurred on day 63 following the initial vaccine or placebo injection. Spike of the Wuhan-strain SARS-CoV-2 was expressed by an Ad26 vector, which formed the vaccine.

This chain connects TRBV21-1 to TRBJ1-6; TRBD1, the table's D call, was not compared with the DNA. TRBV21-1 is marked as a pseudogene. The sequencing used peripheral blood, collected in a trial of Ad26.COV2.S vaccine versus placebo. The receptor's source is a person between 18 and 60 years old who received the Ad26.COV2.S COVID-19 vaccine or a placebo. Written as DNA, the CDR3 is TGTGCCAGCAGCTTCAAGAGACAGGGGGATTGCTATAATTCACCCCTCCACTTT. This codes for CASSFKRQGDCYNSPLHF.